This TCR beta chain came from a study of cytomegalovirus exposure and HLA in healthy donors. General observations from the study: Other equally common chains were less clonally expanded than HLA-associated TCR beta chains, a later analysis showed. When presence/absence was analysed, sequencing depth was taken to be roughly uniform across donors.

The PCR contained 60 Vbeta and 13 Jbeta primers. Assay used: immunoSEQ multiplex PCR; TCRdb lists only in-frame clones, some missing. The data show over 200,000 clones, about 80% seen once. The table lists this clone with a count of one. Its antigen is not known. The source material was PBMCs. The TCR sequence derives from a woman aged 40 to 50 in good health and CMV-seropositive.

Here the CDR3 DNA reads TGTGCCAGCAGTTTCAGTGGGACAGGGACCTTCTACGAGCAGTACTTC. It encodes CASSFSGTGTFYEQYF. The chain is built from TRBV28 and TRBJ2-7; the match to TRBD1 covers 9 bases. V lost 3 bases and J lost 3; bases outside the gene matches: 9. The V gene's germline CDR1 is MDHEN and CDR2 SYDVKM. This CDR3 has 16 residues. Together with reference TRBV28 and TRBJ2-7, the CDR3 gives the full variable domain: DVKVTQSSRYLVKRTGEKVFLECVQDMDHENMFWYRQDPGLGLRLIYFSYDVKMKEKGDIPEGYSVSREKKERFSLILESASTNQTSMYLCASSFSGTGTFYEQYFGPGTRLTVT.